The table lists the clone carrying this TCR beta chain with a few counts. This CDR3 is built from 17 residues. Trimming pared 9 bases from V and 3 bases from J, leaving 26 bases between. Germline CDR1 and CDR2: MNHEY and SMNVEV (reference sequence). This sample stems from a study of blood T cell repertoires in COVID-19. TCRdb keeps only in-frame clones here, not all; method: immunoSEQ multiplex PCR. The sample lists more than 95,000 clones, approximately 82% seen once, with 3.8% in the top ten. Sequenced input: peripheral blood. The TCR sequence derives from a woman aged 45 to 65 with acute or convalescent COVID-19. The V call is TRBV27, the J call TRBJ1-2, with D possibly matching TRBD1 (6 bases). CDR3 in amino acids: CASILLSTGKAYYGYTF. CDR3 nucleotide sequence: TGTGCCAGTATCCTGCTGAGCACAGGGAAAGCATACTATGGCTACACCTTC.